This TCR beta chain was captured by sequencing in a study of blood T cell repertoires in COVID-19. Turning to the study itself: COVID-19 samples from acute and convalescent phases originated in the United States, Italy and Spain. From T cells, B-cell-depleted T cells, or PBMCs came the material, which was cDNA or gDNA.

Original data processing: Nucleated cell counts were estimated from reference gene primer amplification. Produced via immunoSEQ multiplex PCR; TCRdb's table is partial and in-frame only. The V and J calls and clone size were taken over from that table, and D and trimming were inferred from the DNA. The sample shows some 150,000 clones, 80% to 85% of them seen only once. The CDR3 sequence is 15 residues long. Germline loops: CDR1 MNHNY, CDR2 SVGAGI (reference sequence). Trimming cost V 5 bases and J 5 bases; bases outside gene matches: 9. The J gene is TRBJ2-3, the V gene TRBV6-6, with TRBD1 identical over 8 bases. This receptor was obtained from a human donor with acute or convalescent COVID-19. The donor label of this sample is uncertain. Sequencing was done on a sample of peripheral blood. For the CDR3, the DNA is TGTGCCAGCAGTCCGGGACAGGCAGACTTAGATACGCAGTATTTT. Protein: CASSPGQADLDTQYF.